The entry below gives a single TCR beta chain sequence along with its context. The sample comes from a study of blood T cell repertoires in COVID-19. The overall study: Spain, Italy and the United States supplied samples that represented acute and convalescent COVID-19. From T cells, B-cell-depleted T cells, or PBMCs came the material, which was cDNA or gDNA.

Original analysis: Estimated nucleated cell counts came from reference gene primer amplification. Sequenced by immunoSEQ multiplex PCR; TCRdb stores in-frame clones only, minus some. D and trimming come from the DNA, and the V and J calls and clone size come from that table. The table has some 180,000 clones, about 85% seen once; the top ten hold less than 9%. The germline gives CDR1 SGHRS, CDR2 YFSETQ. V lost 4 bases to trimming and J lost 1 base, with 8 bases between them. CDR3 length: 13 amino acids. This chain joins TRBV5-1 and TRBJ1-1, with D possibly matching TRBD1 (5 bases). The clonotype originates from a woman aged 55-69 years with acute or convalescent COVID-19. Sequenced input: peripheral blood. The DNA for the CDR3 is TGCGCCAGCAGCAACGGACAGAACACTGAAGCTTTCTTT. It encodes CASSNGQNTEAFF.